This T cell receptor (beta chain) was retrieved from a study of OX40 agonist ivuxolimab in advanced cancers. CDR3 size: 14 residues. The germline V and J ends were trimmed by 1 base and 2 bases, with 5 bases remaining between them. Germline values: CDR1 LNHDA, CDR2 SQIVND (reference sequence). Using immunoSEQ multiplex PCR, the repertoire was profiled, and TCRdb retains in-frame clones only, with some absent. Here the sample spans some 100,000 clones, around 80% being singletons. At baseline, cycle 4 day 1, and cycle 7 day 1, blood was sampled. Material: CD4+ or CD8+ T cells sorted from blood, obtained in a trial of the OX40 agonist ivuxolimab. V usage is TRBV19 and J usage is TRBJ1-4; no clear D gene. The TCR originated in an adult with an advanced solid tumor such as melanoma, head and neck, liver or kidney cancer. CDR3 in amino acids: CASSIGVTNEKLFF. CDR3 in DNA: TGTGCCAGTAGTATAGGGGTTACTAATGAAAAACTGTTTTTT.